The 2 T cell receptor beta chains in this list originate from one sample, sequenced in a study of blood T cell repertoires in COVID-19. Libraries were prepared by immunoSEQ multiplex PCR; TCRdb keeps only in-frame clonotypes and omits some of them. The sample consists of roughly 290,000 clones, 85% to 90% of them appearing once. The sample was PBMCs or T cells enriched from blood (not recorded which). The receptors were gathered from a woman aged 18-29 years with acute COVID-19.

The V and J genes are TRBV19 and TRBJ2-7, with TRBD1 matching over 7 bases. The J segment lost 4 bases and the V segment lost 3 bases, leaving 9 bases of the junction unmatched. Germline loops: CDR1 LNHDA, CDR2 SQIVND (reference sequence). This CDR3 comprises 15 residues. CDR3 sequence (DNA): TGTGCCAGTAGTATTCGGACAGGAACGCCTTACGAGCAGTACTTC. Amino acid sequence: CASSIRTGTPYEQYF.

The genes are TRBV7-2 and TRBJ2-7; 7 bases map to TRBD2. This CDR3 has 16 amino acids. The germline CDR1 and CDR2 sequences are SGHTA and FQGNSA. V trimming: 5 bases; J trimming: 0 bases; junction bases outside the gene matches: 10. The CDR3 sequence is CASSPQTSLSSYEQYF. In nucleotides, the CDR3 is TGTGCCAGCAGCCCACAGACTAGCCTAAGCTCCTACGAGCAGTACTTC.